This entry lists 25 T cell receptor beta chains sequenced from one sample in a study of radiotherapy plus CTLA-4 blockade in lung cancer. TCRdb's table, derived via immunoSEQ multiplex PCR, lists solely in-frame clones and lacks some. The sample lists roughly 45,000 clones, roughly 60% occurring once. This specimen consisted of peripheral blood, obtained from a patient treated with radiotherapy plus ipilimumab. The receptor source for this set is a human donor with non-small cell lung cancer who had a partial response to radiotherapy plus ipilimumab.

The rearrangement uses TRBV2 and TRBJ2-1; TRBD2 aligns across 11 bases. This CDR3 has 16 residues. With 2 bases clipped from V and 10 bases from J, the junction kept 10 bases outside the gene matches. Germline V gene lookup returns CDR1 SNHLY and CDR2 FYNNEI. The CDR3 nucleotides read TGTGCCAGCAGTGAAAGGGTAGCGGGGGGGAGACGGGAGCAGTTCTTC. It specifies CASSERVAGGRREQFF.

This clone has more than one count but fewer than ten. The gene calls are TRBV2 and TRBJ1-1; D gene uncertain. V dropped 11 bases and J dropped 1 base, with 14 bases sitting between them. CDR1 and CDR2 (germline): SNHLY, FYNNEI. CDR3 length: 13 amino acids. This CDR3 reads CAGRLYRNTEAFF. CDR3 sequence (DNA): TGTGCCGGCCGGCTATACAGGAACACTGAAGCTTTCTTT.

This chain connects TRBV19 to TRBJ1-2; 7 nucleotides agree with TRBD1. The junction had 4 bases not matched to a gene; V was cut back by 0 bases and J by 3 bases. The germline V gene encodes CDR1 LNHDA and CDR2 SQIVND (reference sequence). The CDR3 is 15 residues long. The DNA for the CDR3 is TGTGCCAGTAGTATAGATGACGGGACAGACTATGGCTACACCTTC. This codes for CASSIDDGTDYGYTF.

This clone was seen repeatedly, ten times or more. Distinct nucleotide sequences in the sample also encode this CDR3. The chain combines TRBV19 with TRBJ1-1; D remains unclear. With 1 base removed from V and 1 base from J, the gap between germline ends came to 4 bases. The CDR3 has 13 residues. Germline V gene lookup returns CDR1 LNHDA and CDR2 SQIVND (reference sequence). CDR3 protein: CASSIGRNTEAFF. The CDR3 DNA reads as TGTGCCAGTAGTATAGGGAGGAACACTGAAGCTTTCTTT.

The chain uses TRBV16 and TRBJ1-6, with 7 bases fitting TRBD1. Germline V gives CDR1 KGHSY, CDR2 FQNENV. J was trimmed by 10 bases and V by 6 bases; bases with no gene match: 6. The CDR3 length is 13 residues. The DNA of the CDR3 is TGTGCCAGCAGTGAAGGGGGCACCTCACCCCTCCACTTT. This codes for CASSEGGTSPLHF.

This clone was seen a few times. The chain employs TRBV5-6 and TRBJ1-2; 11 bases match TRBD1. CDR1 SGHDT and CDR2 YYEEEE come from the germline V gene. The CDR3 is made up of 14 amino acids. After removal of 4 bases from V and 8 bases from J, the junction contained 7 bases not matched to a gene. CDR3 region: CASSPDRGRGGYTF. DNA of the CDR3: TGTGCCAGCAGCCCGGACAGGGGGCGAGGCGGCTACACCTTC. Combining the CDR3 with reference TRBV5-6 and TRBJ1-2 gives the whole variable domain DAGVTQSPTHLIKTRGQQVTLRCSPKSGHDTVSWYQQALGQGPQFIFQYYEEEERQRGNFPDRFSGHQFPNYSSELNVNALLLGDSALYLCASSPDRGRGGYTFGSGTRLTVV.

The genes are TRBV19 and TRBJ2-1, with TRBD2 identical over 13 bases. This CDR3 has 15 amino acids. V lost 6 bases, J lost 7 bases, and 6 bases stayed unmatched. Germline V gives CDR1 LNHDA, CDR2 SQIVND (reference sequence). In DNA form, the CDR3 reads TGTGCCAGTAGCCTTACTAGCGGGGGGGCTAATGAGCAGTTCTTC. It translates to CASSLTSGGANEQFF.

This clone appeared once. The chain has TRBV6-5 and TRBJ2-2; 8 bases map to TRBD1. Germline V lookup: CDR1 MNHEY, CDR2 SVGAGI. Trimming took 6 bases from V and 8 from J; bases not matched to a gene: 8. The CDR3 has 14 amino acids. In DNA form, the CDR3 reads TGTGCCAGCAGCCCGCGACAGGGGAAGGGGGAGCTGTTTTTT. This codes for CASSPRQGKGELFF.

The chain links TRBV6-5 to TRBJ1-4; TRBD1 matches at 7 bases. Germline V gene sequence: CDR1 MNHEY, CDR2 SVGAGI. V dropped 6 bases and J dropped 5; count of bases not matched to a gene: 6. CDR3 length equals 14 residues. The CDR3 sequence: CASSSGQKNEKLFF. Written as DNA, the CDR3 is TGTGCCAGCAGCTCGGGACAGAAGAATGAAAAACTGTTTTTT.

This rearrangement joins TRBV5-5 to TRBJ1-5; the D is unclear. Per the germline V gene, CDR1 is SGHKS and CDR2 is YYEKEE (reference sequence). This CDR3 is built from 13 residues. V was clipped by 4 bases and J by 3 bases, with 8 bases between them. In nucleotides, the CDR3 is TGTGCCAGCAGCCCAGACACCAATCAGCCCCAGCATTTT. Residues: CASSPDTNQPQHF.

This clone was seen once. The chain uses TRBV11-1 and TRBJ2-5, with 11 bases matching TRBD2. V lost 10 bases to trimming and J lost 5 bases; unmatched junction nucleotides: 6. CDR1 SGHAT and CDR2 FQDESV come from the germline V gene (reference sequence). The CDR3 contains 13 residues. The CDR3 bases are TGTGCCACCGGGACTAGCGGACGGGAGACCCAGTACTTC. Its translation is CATGTSGRETQYF.

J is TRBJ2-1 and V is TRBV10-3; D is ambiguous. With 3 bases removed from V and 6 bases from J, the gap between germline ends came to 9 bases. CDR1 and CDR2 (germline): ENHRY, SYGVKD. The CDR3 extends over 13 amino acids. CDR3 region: CAISDATLNEQFF. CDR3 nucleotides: TGTGCCATCAGTGACGCGACACTCAATGAGCAGTTCTTC.

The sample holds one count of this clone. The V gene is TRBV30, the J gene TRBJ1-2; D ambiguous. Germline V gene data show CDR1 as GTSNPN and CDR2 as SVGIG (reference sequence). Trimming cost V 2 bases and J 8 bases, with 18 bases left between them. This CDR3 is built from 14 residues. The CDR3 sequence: CAWSPGSLGWGYTF. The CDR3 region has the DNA TGTGCCTGGAGTCCGGGATCCCTAGGTTGGGGCTACACCTTC.

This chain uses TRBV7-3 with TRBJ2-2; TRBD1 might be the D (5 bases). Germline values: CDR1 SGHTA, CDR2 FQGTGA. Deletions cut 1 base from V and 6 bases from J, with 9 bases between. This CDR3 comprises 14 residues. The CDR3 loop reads CASSLMSGPGELFF. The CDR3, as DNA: TGTGCCAGCAGCTTAATGTCAGGGCCCGGGGAGCTGTTTTTT.

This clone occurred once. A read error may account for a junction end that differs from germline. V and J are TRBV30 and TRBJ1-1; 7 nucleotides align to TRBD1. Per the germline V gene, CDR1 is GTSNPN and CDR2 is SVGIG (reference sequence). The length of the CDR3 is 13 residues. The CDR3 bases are TGTGCCTGGGAGGAGGACAGGCGGGCTGAAGCTTTCTTC. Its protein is CAWEEDRRAEAFF.

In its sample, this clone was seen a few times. The CDR3 loop is CASSAGVGYGYTF. The CDR3 region has the DNA TGTGCCAGCAGCGCAGGGGTGGGCTATGGCTACACCTTC. The chain has TRBV5-6 and TRBJ1-2, with a weak D call TRBD1 (6 bases). CDR3 length equals 13 residues. Trimming removed 4 bases from V and 4 bases from J, with 11 bases in between. CDR1 is SGHDT and CDR2 is YYEEEE in the germline V gene.

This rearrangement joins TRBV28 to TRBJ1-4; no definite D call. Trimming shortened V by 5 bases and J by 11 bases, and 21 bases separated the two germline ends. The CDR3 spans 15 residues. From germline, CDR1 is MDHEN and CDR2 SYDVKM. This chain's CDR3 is CASSPPGPQTGKLFF. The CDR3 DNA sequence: TGTGCCAGCAGTCCCCCCGGGCCTCAGACGGGGAAACTGTTTTTT.

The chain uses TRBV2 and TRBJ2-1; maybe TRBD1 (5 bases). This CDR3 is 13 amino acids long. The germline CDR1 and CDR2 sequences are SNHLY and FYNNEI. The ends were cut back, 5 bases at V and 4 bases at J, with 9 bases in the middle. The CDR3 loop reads CASSSRVYNEQFF. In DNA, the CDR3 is TGTGCCAGCAGTTCCAGGGTTTACAATGAGCAGTTCTTC.

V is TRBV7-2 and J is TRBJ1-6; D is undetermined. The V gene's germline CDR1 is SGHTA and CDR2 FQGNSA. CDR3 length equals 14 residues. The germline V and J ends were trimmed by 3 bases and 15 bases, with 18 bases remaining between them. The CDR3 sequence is CASSFKAGLLHLHF. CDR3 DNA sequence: TGTGCCAGCAGCTTTAAAGCGGGCCTTCTACACCTCCACTTT.

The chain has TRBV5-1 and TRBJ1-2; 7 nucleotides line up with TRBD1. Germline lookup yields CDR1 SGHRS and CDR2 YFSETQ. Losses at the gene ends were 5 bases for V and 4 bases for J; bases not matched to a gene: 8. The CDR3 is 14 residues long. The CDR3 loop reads CASRPLTGSYGYTF. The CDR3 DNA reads TGCGCCAGCAGACCTTTGACAGGGAGCTATGGCTACACCTTC.

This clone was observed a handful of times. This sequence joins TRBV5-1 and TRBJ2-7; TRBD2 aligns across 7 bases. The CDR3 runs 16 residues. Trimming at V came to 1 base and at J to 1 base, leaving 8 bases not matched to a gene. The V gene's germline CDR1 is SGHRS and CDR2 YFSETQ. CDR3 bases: TGCGCCAGCAGCTTGTTTGCGCTAGCGGAATCCTACGAGCAGTACTTC. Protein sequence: CASSLFALAESYEQYF.

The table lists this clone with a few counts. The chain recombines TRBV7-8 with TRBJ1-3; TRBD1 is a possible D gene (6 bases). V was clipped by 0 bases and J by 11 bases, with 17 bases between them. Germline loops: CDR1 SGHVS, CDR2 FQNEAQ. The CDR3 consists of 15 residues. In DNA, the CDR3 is TGTGCCAGCAGCTTAGCCACCGGGACATTCTCGGCCATATATTTT. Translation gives CASSLATGTFSAIYF.

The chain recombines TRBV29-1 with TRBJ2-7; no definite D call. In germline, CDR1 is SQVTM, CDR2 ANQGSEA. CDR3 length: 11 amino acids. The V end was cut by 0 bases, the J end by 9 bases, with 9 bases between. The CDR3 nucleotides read TGCAGCGTTGAAGATCTATCCGGGCAGTACTTC. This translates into CSVEDLSGQYF.

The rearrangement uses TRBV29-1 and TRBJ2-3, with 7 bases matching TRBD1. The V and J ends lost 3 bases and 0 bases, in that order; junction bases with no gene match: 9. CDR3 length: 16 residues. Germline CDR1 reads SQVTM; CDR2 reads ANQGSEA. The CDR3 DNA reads TGCAGCGTTGAGCCCGGGACAGCGAGAAGCACAGATACGCAGTATTTT. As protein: CSVEPGTARSTDTQYF.

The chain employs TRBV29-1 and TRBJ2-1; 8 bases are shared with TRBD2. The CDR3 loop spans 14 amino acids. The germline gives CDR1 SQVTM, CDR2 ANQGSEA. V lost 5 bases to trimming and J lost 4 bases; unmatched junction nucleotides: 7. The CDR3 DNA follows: TGCAGCGTTATTACCGGGACTAGTTACAATGAGCAGTTCTTC. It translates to CSVITGTSYNEQFF.